The table lists the clone carrying this T cell receptor (beta chain) with a count of one. This entry comes from a study of T cell responses to AZD1222 COVID-19 vaccine. V lost 5 bases, J lost 6 bases, and 4 bases lay in between. The germline gives CDR1 SNHLY, CDR2 FYNNEI. This CDR3 has 11 amino acids. Sequenced by immunoSEQ multiplex PCR; TCRdb stores in-frame clones only, minus some. The table has approximately 220,000 clones, approximately 94% seen once. The source was peripheral blood, collected on day 0 of MenACWY control vaccination. The V call is TRBV2, the J call TRBJ2-2; D uncertain. The TCR originated in an adult in good health. The CDR3 loop is CASSLAGELFF. CDR3 bases: TGTGCCAGCAGTTTGGCCGGGGAGCTGTTTTTT.